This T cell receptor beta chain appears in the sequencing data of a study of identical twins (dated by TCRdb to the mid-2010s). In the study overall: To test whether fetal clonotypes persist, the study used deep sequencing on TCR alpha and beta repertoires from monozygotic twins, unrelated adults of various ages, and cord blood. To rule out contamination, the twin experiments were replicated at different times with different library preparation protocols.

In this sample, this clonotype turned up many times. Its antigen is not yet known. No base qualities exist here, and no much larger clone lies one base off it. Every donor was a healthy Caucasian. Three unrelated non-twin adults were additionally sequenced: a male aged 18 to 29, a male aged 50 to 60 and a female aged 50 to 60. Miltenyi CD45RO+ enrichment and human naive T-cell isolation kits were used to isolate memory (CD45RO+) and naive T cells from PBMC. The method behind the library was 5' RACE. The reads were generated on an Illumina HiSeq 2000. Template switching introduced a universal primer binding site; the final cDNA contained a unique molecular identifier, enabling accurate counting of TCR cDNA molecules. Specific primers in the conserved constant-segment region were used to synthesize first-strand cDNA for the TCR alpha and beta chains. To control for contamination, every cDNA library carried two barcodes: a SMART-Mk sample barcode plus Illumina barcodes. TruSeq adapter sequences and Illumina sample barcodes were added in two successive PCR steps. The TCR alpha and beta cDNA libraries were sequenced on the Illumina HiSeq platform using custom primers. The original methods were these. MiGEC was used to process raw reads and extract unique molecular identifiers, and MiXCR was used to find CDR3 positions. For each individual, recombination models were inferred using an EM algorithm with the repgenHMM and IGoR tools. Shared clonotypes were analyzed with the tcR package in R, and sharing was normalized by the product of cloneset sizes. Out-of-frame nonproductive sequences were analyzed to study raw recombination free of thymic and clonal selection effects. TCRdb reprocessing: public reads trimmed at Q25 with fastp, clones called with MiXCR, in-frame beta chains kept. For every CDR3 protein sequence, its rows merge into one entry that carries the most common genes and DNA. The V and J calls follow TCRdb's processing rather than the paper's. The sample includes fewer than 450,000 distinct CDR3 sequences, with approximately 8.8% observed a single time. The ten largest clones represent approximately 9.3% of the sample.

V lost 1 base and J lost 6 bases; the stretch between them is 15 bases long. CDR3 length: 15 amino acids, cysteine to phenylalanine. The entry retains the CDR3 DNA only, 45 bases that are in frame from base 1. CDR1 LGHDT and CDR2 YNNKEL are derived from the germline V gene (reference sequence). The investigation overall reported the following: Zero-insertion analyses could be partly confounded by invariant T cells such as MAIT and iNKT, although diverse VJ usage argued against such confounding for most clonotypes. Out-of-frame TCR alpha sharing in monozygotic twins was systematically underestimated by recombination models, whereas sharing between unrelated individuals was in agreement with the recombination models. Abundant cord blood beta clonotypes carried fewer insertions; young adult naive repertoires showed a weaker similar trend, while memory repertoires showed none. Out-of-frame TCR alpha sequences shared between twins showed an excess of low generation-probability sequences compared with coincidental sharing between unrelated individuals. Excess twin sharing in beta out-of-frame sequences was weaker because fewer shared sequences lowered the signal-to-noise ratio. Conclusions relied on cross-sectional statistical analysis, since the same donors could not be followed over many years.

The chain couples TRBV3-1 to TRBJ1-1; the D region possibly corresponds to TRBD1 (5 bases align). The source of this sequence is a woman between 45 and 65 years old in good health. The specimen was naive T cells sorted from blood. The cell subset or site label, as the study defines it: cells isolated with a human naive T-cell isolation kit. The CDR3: CASSQAGTKSAEAFF. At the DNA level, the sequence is TGTGCCAGCAGCCAAGCCGGGACTAAGAGCGCTGAAGCTTTCTTT.